Following are 4 T cell receptor beta chains from one sample sequenced in a study of cytomegalovirus exposure and HLA in healthy donors. The PCR employed 60 Vbeta primers together with 13 Jbeta primers. Profiled with immunoSEQ multiplex PCR; TCRdb holds only in-frame clones, not every one. The sample table sets out 140,000 to 150,000 clones. The specimen was PBMCs. These receptor sequences come from a male donor in good health and CMV-seronegative.

The chain has TRBV19 and TRBJ2-2; D not certain. This CDR3 has 14 amino acids. V dropped 3 bases and J dropped 4 bases, with 9 bases sitting between them. Germline assignment: CDR1 LNHDA and CDR2 SQIVND (reference sequence). The DNA of the CDR3 is TGTGCCAGTAGTATTCGTCGCGGCACCGGGGAGCTGTTTTTT. This gives the protein CASSIRRGTGELFF. Full variable domain (remainder filled in from reference TRBV19 and TRBJ2-2): DGGITQSPKYLFRKEGQNVTLSCEQNLNHDAMYWYRQDPGQGLRLIYYSQIVNDFQKGDIAEGYSVSREKKESFPLTVTSAQKNPTAFYLCASSIRRGTGELFFGEGSRLTVL.

V is TRBV6-5 and J is TRBJ1-2, with 9 bases fitting TRBD1. J was trimmed by 7 bases and V by 8 bases; bases with no gene match: 11. There are 14 residues in the CDR3. Germline-derived CDR1 and CDR2 are MNHEY and SVGAGI. CDR3 nucleotides: TGTGCCAGCGGAAAGAGGTCGGGACAGGGTGGCTACACCTTC. Its protein is CASGKRSGQGGYTF.

The rearrangement links TRBV6-5 to TRBJ1-3, with D maybe TRBD1 (5 bases). V shed 7 bases and J shed 4 bases, with 14 bases lying between them. This CDR3 has 14 amino acids. Germline values: CDR1 MNHEY, CDR2 SVGAGI. DNA of the CDR3: TGTGCCAGCAAATCGGCCCAGGGAGGAAACACCATATATTTT. Encoded protein: CASKSAQGGNTIYF.

The chain joins TRBV5-1 to TRBJ1-2; 7 positions match TRBD1. CDR1 and CDR2 (germline): SGHRS, YFSETQ. Losses at the gene ends were 0 bases for V and 5 bases for J; bases not matched to a gene: 4. CDR3 length equals 14 residues. The CDR3 spells CASSLAGTDYGYTF. In DNA, the CDR3 is TGCGCCAGCAGCTTGGCCGGGACAGATTATGGCTACACCTTC.